The 13 T cell receptor beta chains below come from one sample, sequenced in a study of naive and memory T cell subsets (dated by TCRdb to the late 2010s). Findings and caveats that apply to the study as a whole: Naive repertoires, especially CD8, contained a few larger clonotypes, possibly memory cells re-expressing CD45RA.

These TCRs are of unknown antigen specificity. Library method: UMI-ligation and nested PCR. The reads were generated on an Illumina MiSeq. The beta constant-region primer consisted of an equimolar mixture of two oligonucleotides that together covered TRBC1 and TRBC2. The ligated cDNA went through four rounds of PCR with nested alpha and beta constant-region primers together with the SP2 primer. The public reads were quality trimmed at Q25 with fastp and then assembled into clones with MiXCR by TCRdb, keeping productive beta chains. Rows are combined by CDR3 protein, so each entry shows the most common genes and DNA. The sample data list 99,000 or so distinct CDR3 sequences, and about 14% of these were observed just once. The ten largest clones take up 2.8% of the sample. Sequencing was carried out using naive CD8+ T cells from blood. Per the publication, the cell subset or site label means: naive T cells, CD45RA high CD27+. These TCRs come from a human donor in good health.

This CDR3 is CATHPGQGVTEAFF. DNA of the CDR3: TGTGCCACCCACCCGGGACAGGGGGTCACTGAAGCTTTCTTT. V and J are TRBV6-5 and TRBJ1-1; 11 bases line up with TRBD1. In germline, CDR1 is MNHEY, CDR2 SVGAGI. With V trimmed by 10 bases and J by 4 bases, 8 bases remained unmatched. The CDR3 length is 14 residues.

This rearrangement joins TRBV29-1 to TRBJ2-7, with TRBD1 as a possible D gene (5 bases). With 0 bases removed from V and 4 bases from J, the gap between germline ends came to 10 bases. The CDR3 contains 13 residues. The germline CDR1 and CDR2 sequences are SQVTM and ANQGSEA. This CDR3 is CSVEDGARYEQYF. CDR3 nucleotide sequence: TGCAGCGTTGAAGATGGGGCGCGATACGAGCAGTACTTC.

As regards this clonotype: The final CDR3 position lacks the conserved phenylalanine or tryptophan, pointing to a likely read error. The genes are TRBV4-2 and TRBJ2-7; 9 nucleotides line up with TRBD2. CDR3 size: 14 residues. The trim removed 1 base at V and 3 bases at J, leaving 1 base unmatched. Per the germline V gene, CDR1 is LGHNA and CDR2 is YNFKEQ. The CDR3 DNA sequence: TGTGCCAGCAGCCAAGGACTAGCGGACTACGAGCAGTACCTC. Its protein is CASSQGLADYEQYL.

The chain has TRBV20-1 and TRBJ1-5; D remains unclear. CDR1 is DFQATT, CDR2 SNEGSKA, per germline (reference sequence). The CDR3 spans 13 residues. V shed 4 bases and J shed 3 bases, with 10 bases lying between them. The CDR3 loop reads CSAMYSYNQPQHF. CDR3 DNA sequence: TGCAGTGCTATGTACAGCTACAATCAGCCCCAGCATTTT.

The V and J genes are TRBV13 and TRBJ2-3, with D hard to call. Germline assignment: CDR1 PRHDT and CDR2 FYEKMQ (reference sequence). Trimming pared 2 bases from V and 6 bases from J, leaving 12 bases between. The CDR3 length is 14 residues. The CDR3 region is CASSLRARTDTQYF. The CDR3 DNA is TGTGCCAGCAGCTTAAGGGCCCGGACGGATACGCAGTATTTT.

The J gene is TRBJ2-7, the V gene TRBV14, with a weak D call TRBD2 (6 bases). CDR3 length: 15 residues. Germline V gene data show CDR1 as SGHDN and CDR2 as FVKESK. Trimming took off 4 bases at V and 1 base at J, with 14 bases between the two ends. The CDR3 region has the DNA TGTGCCAGCAGCCCCCCGGGACTTTATTCCTACGAGCAGTACTTC. Translation gives CASSPPGLYSYEQYF.

The chain recombines TRBV7-9 with TRBJ1-2; 7 bases agree with TRBD1. The CDR3 loop spans 16 amino acids. CDR1 and CDR2 from the germline V gene are SEHNR and FQNEAQ (reference sequence). The trim removed 3 bases at V and 7 bases at J, leaving 14 bases unmatched. The CDR3 protein is CASSLTRQGTHRGYTF. CDR3 coding DNA: TGTGCCAGCAGCTTGACGAGACAGGGAACTCACCGTGGCTACACCTTC. Together with reference TRBV7-9 and TRBJ1-2, the CDR3 gives the full variable domain: DTGVSQNPRHKITKRGQNVTFRCDPISEHNRLYWYRQTLGQGPEFLTYFQNEAQLEKSRLLSDRFSAERPKGSFSTLEIQRTEQGDSAMYLCASSLTRQGTHRGYTFGSGTRLTVV.

This clonotype was counted a few times. The CDR3 here is CAQEVSGNTIYF. The CDR3 nucleotides read TGTGCCCAAGAAGTCTCTGGAAACACCATATATTTT. This sequence joins TRBV30 and TRBJ1-3; D is ambiguous. The CDR3 loop spans 12 amino acids. The V gene's germline CDR1 is GTSNPN and CDR2 SVGIG (reference sequence). Trimming left V 8 bases short and J 0 bases short, with 8 bases between.

The chain has TRBV30 and TRBJ1-6; D uncertain. Germline CDR1 reads GTSNPN; CDR2 reads SVGIG (reference sequence). The CDR3 is 14 residues long. Trimming removed 0 bases at V and 5 bases at J, with 8 bases between. CDR3 residues: CAWSVNLDNSPLHF. In nucleotides, the CDR3 is TGTGCCTGGAGTGTAAATTTAGATAATTCACCCCTCCACTTT.

This chain joins TRBV6-2 or TRBV6-3 and TRBJ2-3; maybe TRBD2 (6 bases). Trimming removed 5 bases from V and 6 bases from J, with 9 bases in between. The germline V gene has CDR1 MNHEY and CDR2 SVGEGT. The CDR3 has 12 amino acids. The CDR3 reads CASSLLADTQYF. For the CDR3, the DNA is TGTGCCAGCAGTCTCCTAGCGGATACGCAGTATTTT.

This clonotype showed up just a few times. This sequence joins TRBV4-3 and TRBJ1-2; 8 nucleotides agree with TRBD1. This CDR3 is 15 amino acids long. Germline loops: CDR1 LGHNA, CDR2 YSLEER. The trim removed 2 bases at V and 7 bases at J, leaving 9 bases unmatched. DNA of the CDR3: TGCGCCAGCAGCCAATCTCCGACAGGGGTCCTTGGCTACACCTTC. Translating gives CASSQSPTGVLGYTF.

Ten or more counts support this clonotype. Written as DNA, the CDR3 is TGCAGCGTTTCGGGGCTTACTAGCGGAGGTAACAATGAGCAGTTCTTC. This sequence encodes CSVSGLTSGGNNEQFF. The rearrangement links TRBV29-1 to TRBJ2-1; TRBD2 matches 8 bases. V lost 5 bases to trimming and J lost 5 bases; unmatched junction nucleotides: 14. The CDR3 is made up of 16 amino acids. CDR1 and CDR2 from the germline V gene are SQVTM and ANQGSEA.

This clonotype has just a few counts. The chain has TRBV6-2 or TRBV6-3 and TRBJ1-2, with 7 positions matching TRBD1. The V gene's germline CDR1 is MNHEY and CDR2 SVGEGT. This CDR3 region has 16 residues. Trimming cost V 4 bases and J 1 base; bases outside gene matches: 9. The CDR3 protein is CASSSLQGTFNYGYTF. DNA for the CDR3: TGTGCCAGCAGTTCGTTACAGGGGACCTTTAACTATGGCTACACCTTC.